Listed below are T cell receptor beta chains from one sample, sequenced in a study of blood T cell repertoires in COVID-19. Produced via immunoSEQ multiplex PCR; TCRdb's table is partial and in-frame only. The sample consists of roughly 200,000 clones, around 83% of them appearing once. The sequencing sample was made of peripheral blood. The receptors stem from a woman in her fifties or sixties with COVID-19, enrolled during active disease. Each CDR3 is given with its conserved first and last residue. D genes are given only for firm matches. Size is omitted from some rows. Given values are once, few, many or a class for expanded clones.

DNA: TGTGCCAACAGGGACAGGGGTGTAAGTGGCTACACCTTC; CDR3: CANRDRGVSGYTF; size: once; J: TRBJ1-2; V: TRBV24-1; D: TRBD1
DNA: TGCGCCAGCAGCAGCGAGGGACTAGCAGGACCAGATACGCAGTATTTT; CDR3: CASSSEGLAGPDTQYF; size: NA; J: TRBJ2-3; V: TRBV5-1; D: TRBD2
DNA: TGTGCCAGTGGGGCACAGAGGTTCACTGAAGCTTTCTTT; CDR3: CASGAQRFTEAFF; size: NA; J: TRBJ1-1; V: TRBV19; D: NA
DNA: TGTGCCAGCAGCCGAGACGGACTAGCGGCCGGGAATGAGCAGTTCTTC; CDR3: CASSRDGLAAGNEQFF; size: NA; J: TRBJ2-1; V: TRBV7-3; D: TRBD2
DNA: TGTGCCAGCAGTCCGGGACATTACAATGAGCAGTTCTTC; CDR3: CASSPGHYNEQFF; size: NA; J: TRBJ2-1; V: TRBV27; D: NA
DNA: TGTGCCACCAGCCGGGGGGGCGGCACAGATACGCAGTATTTT; CDR3: CATSRGGGTDTQYF; size: NA; J: TRBJ2-3; V: TRBV24-1; D: TRBD2
DNA: TGTGCCAGCAGCCCCCGGAGGGTGGACACCGGGGAGCTGTTTTTT; CDR3: CASSPRRVDTGELFF; size: NA; J: TRBJ2-2; V: TRBV9; D: NA
DNA: TGTGCCAGTAGTATTCCAGGGCCCTTTGACACAGATACGCAGTATTTT; CDR3: CASSIPGPFDTDTQYF; size: NA; J: TRBJ2-3; V: TRBV19; D: NA
DNA: TGCGCCAGCAGCTTGGGAGGAACGGGCACCGGGGAGCTGTTTTTT; CDR3: CASSLGGTGTGELFF; size: NA; J: TRBJ2-2; V: TRBV5-1; D: NA
DNA: TGCAGTGCTAGTTTTTTAGCCGGGACTACAGATACGCAGTATTTT; CDR3: CSASFLAGTTDTQYF; size: NA; J: TRBJ2-3; V: TRBV20-1; D: NA
DNA: TGTGCCACCAGTGATTTTCCAGGGGGGACCCAGTACTTC; CDR3: CATSDFPGGTQYF; size: NA; J: TRBJ2-5; V: TRBV24-1; D: TRBD1
DNA: TGCGCCAGCAGCCACCGGACAGGGGGCTTGGGGTACGAGCAGTACTTC; CDR3: CASSHRTGGLGYEQYF; size: NA; J: TRBJ2-7; V: TRBV5-1; D: TRBD1
DNA: TGTGCCAGCAGCCCAGGGGCATTCTATAATTCACCCCTCCACTTT; CDR3: CASSPGAFYNSPLHF; size: NA; J: TRBJ1-6; V: TRBV11-2; D: NA
DNA: TGTGCCAGCAGTTGGAGACAGGGACCTGAAAAACTGTTTTTT; CDR3: CASSWRQGPEKLFF; size: NA; J: TRBJ1-4; V: TRBV5-6; D: TRBD1
DNA: TGTGCCAGCACCCCGGGGGAGACCCAGTACTTC; CDR3: CASTPGETQYF; size: NA; J: TRBJ2-5; V: TRBV3-1/TRBV3-2; D: NA
DNA: TGTGCCAGCAGCTCCCCAGGACAGGGGTACTATGGCTACACCTTC; CDR3: CASSSPGQGYYGYTF; size: NA; J: TRBJ1-2; V: TRBV5-4; D: TRBD1
DNA: TGTGCCAGCAGTAGCCCGGGTTTTGAAGCTTTCTTT; CDR3: CASSSPGFEAFF; size: NA; J: TRBJ1-1; V: TRBV28; D: NA
DNA: TGCGCCAGCAGTGAGGGACTACAAGAGACCCAGTACTTC; CDR3: CASSEGLQETQYF; size: NA; J: TRBJ2-5; V: TRBV10-1; D: NA
DNA: TGTGCCAGCAGACCCGGGACAGGGGACTACGAGCAGTACTTC; CDR3: CASRPGTGDYEQYF; size: once; J: TRBJ2-7; V: TRBV11-2; D: TRBD1
DNA: TGTGCCAGCAGTTTACGGCGGGGGGGCAGGGAGACCCAGTACTTC; CDR3: CASSLRRGGRETQYF; size: NA; J: TRBJ2-5; V: TRBV27; D: TRBD2
DNA: TGTGCCAGTAGTATTCCTCCCGGGACAGGGGTCCACGAGCAGTACTTC; CDR3: CASSIPPGTGVHEQYF; size: once; J: TRBJ2-7; V: TRBV19; D: TRBD1
DNA: TGTGCCAGCAGTTACTCGGCGACGGTGCGGTTCTCCTACGAGCAGTACTTC; CDR3: CASSYSATVRFSYEQYF; size: NA; J: TRBJ2-7; V: TRBV6-2/TRBV6-3; D: NA
DNA: TGTGCCAGCTTGGGAGGGAACACTGAAGCTTTCTTT; CDR3: CASLGGNTEAFF; size: NA; J: TRBJ1-1; V: TRBV27; D: NA
DNA: TGTGCCAGCAGCTTAGGGACAGGGGGGACCGGGGAGCTGTTTTTT; CDR3: CASSLGTGGTGELFF; size: NA; J: TRBJ2-2; V: TRBV11-2; D: TRBD1
DNA: TGTGCCAGCAGTCCGACAGGGCTTAAAGGAACTGAAGCTTTCTTT; CDR3: CASSPTGLKGTEAFF; size: NA; J: TRBJ1-1; V: TRBV3-1/TRBV3-2; D: TRBD1
DNA: TGTGCCAGCAGCTCCCAAGGCCAGGCCTATGGCTACACCTTC; CDR3: CASSSQGQAYGYTF; size: NA; J: TRBJ1-2; V: TRBV7-2; D: NA
DNA: TGTGCCAGCAGCACGGGAGGGGTAAGGGCTGAAGCTTTCTTT; CDR3: CASSTGGVRAEAFF; size: NA; J: TRBJ1-1; V: TRBV21-1; D: NA
DNA: TGTGCCACCAGCGTAGGACAGCTCCAAGAGACCCAGTACTTC; CDR3: CATSVGQLQETQYF; size: NA; J: TRBJ2-5; V: TRBV24-1; D: NA
DNA: TGTGCCAGCAGCTTCACTAGCGGGGGTGCAGATACGCAGTATTTT; CDR3: CASSFTSGGADTQYF; size: NA; J: TRBJ2-3; V: TRBV7-9; D: TRBD2
DNA: TGTGCCAGCAGCTTCTGGGAGGAGAGAAACATTCAGTACTTC; CDR3: CASSFWEERNIQYF; size: NA; J: TRBJ2-4; V: TRBV5-4; D: NA
DNA: TGTGCCAGCAGCTCCCGCGGGACCTCGTCCGGGCAGCCCCAGCATTTT; CDR3: CASSSRGTSSGQPQHF; size: NA; J: TRBJ1-5; V: TRBV13; D: NA